The clone carrying this T cell receptor (beta chain) was detected only a few times. Germline V gene data show CDR1 as GTSNPN and CDR2 as SVGIG (reference sequence). V gave up 2 bases and J gave up 1 base, with 18 bases separating them. This CDR3 is built from 17 residues. These data belong to a study of shared clonotypes between healthy human individuals. Generated by immunoSEQ multiplex PCR, the TCRdb table keeps only in-frame clones and is missing some. Here the sample spans millions of clones, roughly nine tenths being singletons. The specimen sequenced was naive CD4+ T cells sorted from blood. Regarding subset: CD45RA+ positively selected. The clonotype originates from a man aged 18 to 29 in good health. The gene calls are TRBV30 and TRBJ1-5; D call uncertain. CDR3 bases: TGTGCCTGGAGTCCAGCTCTGGGAGGAAGGAGCAATCAGCCCCAGCATTTT. Amino acids: CAWSPALGGRSNQPQHF.